This T cell receptor beta chain was found in a study of blood T cell repertoires in COVID-19. Study as a whole: Acute and convalescent COVID-19 specimens originated in the United States, Italy and Spain. T cells, B-cell-depleted T cells, or PBMCs provided the cDNA or gDNA that served as material.

Germline assignment: CDR1 LGHDT and CDR2 YNNKEL (reference sequence). The CDR3 runs to 13 residues. With 2 bases removed from V and 9 bases from J, the gap between germline ends came to 11 bases. The protocol was immunoSEQ multiplex PCR, while the TCRdb copy is restricted to in-frame clones and leaves out a portion. The sample lists 130,000 to 150,000 clones, 88% seen once, with approximately 2% in the top ten. V is TRBV3-1 (or the pseudogene TRBV3-2) and J is TRBJ1-5, with D tentatively TRBD1 (6 bases). The sequence was collected from a man between 65 and 79 years old with acute or convalescent COVID-19. Material for sequencing was peripheral blood. The CDR3 region has the DNA TGTGCCAGCAGCCAAACACAGGGCACGCCCCAGCATTTT. Its protein product is CASSQTQGTPQHF.